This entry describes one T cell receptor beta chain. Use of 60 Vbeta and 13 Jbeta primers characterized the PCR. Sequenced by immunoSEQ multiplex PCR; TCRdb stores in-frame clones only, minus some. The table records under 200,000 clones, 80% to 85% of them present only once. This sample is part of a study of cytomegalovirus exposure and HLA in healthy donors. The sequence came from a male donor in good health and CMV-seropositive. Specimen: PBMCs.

The CDR3 here is CASSIDRETQYF. In nucleotides, the CDR3 is TGTGCCAGCAGTATCGACAGGGAGACCCAGTACTTC. The J gene is TRBJ2-5, the V gene TRBV6-5, with D perhaps matching TRBD1 (6 bases). The germline V and J ends were trimmed by 5 bases and 5 bases, with 9 bases remaining between them. CDR1 is MNHEY, CDR2 SVGAGI, per germline. The CDR3 spans 12 residues.